What follows are 27 T cell receptor beta chains derived from one specimen sequenced in a study of tumor-infiltrating lymphocytes in primary liver carcinoma. Starting from 500 ng of total RNA, TCR beta cDNA was produced with a primer in the constant region. ARM-PCR was slightly modified, and three nested multiplex PCR rounds with it gave rise to the TCR beta libraries. A C-beta reverse primer and TRBV1-TRBV30 forward primers served in each of the first two PCR rounds, at ten to eleven cycles apiece. A single record per CDR3 protein comes from TCRdb applying MiXCR to the multiplex PCR reads. The sample holds approximately 330,000 distinct CDR3 sequences, about 61% seen once. The source of the blood RNA was unsorted whole blood, and germline DNA was extracted as well. Sequencing used peripheral blood. The receptors were sampled from a man between 35 and 55 years old with primary liver carcinoma and hepatitis B virus infection.

This clonotype appeared a few times. The CDR3 loop is CASHLESSTDTQYF. Here the CDR3 DNA reads TGTGCCAGCCACCTAGAGTCCAGCACAGATACGCAGTATTTT. V usage is TRBV5-6 and J usage is TRBJ2-3; no firm D call. Germline V gene sequence: CDR1 SGHDT, CDR2 YYEEEE. Between the trimmed V and J ends, which lost 7 bases and 0 bases, there was a span of 12 bases. CDR3 length: 14 residues.

V gene TRBV27 combines with J gene TRBJ2-7; possibly TRBD1 for D (5 bases). The CDR3 extends over 14 amino acids. Germline CDR1 is MNHEY and CDR2 is SMNVEV (reference sequence). Trimming pared 8 bases from V and 4 bases from J, leaving 18 bases between. The chain's CDR3 is CASLTRKGDYEQYF. The CDR3, as DNA: TGTGCCAGCTTGACCCGGAAAGGGGATTACGAGCAGTACTTC.

The chain links TRBV5-1 to TRBJ2-5; D possibly corresponds to TRBD1 (5 bases). This CDR3 is 13 amino acids long. Germline values: CDR1 SGHRS, CDR2 YFSETQ. The V and J ends lost 2 bases and 3 bases respectively, with 8 bases between them. The CDR3 nucleotides are TGCGCCAGCAGCTTTTCAGGGAAAGAGACCCAGTACTTC. Its translation: CASSFSGKETQYF.

Regarding this clonotype: At one of its ends the junction is not consistent with the germline gene, which may arise from a read error. The chain couples TRBV11-2 to TRBJ2-3; tentatively, D is TRBD2 (5 bases). CDR1 and CDR2 (germline): SGHAT, FQNNGV. The CDR3 is 15 amino acids. Here the CDR3 reads CASSLDLGAAVTQYF. The DNA for the CDR3 is TGTGCCAGCAGCCTAGATCTTGGAGCGGCGGTTACGCAGTATTTT.

This clonotype came up once. Its ends do not fully match the called genes, so a read error is possible. This chain links TRBV11-1 with TRBJ2-1, with a weak D call TRBD1 (5 bases). From germline, CDR1 is SGHAT and CDR2 FQDESV (reference sequence). The CDR3 is made up of 12 amino acids. CDR3 amino acids: CASVGAYNVQFF. CDR3 nucleotides: TGTGCCAGCGTAGGGGCCTACAATGTGCAGTTCTTC.

This clonotype was seen a single time. The junction shows a germline mismatch at one end, possibly a read error. The CDR3 DNA is TGTGTCAGCAGCGTCGGGAGGACGGGAGCCTACGAGCAGTACTTC. Protein sequence: CVSSVGRTGAYEQYF. The chain recombines TRBV11-2 with TRBJ2-7; 7 bases are a match to TRBD2. The CDR3 consists of 15 residues. Germline V CDR1 and CDR2: SGHAT, FQNNGV.

Notes on this clonotype: With a much larger clone just one base away, this may be a read error. V gene TRBV14 combines with J gene TRBJ2-7, with D unresolved. Trimming left V 1 base short and J 3 bases short, with 13 bases between. The CDR3 has 15 residues. The germline V gene has CDR1 SGHDN and CDR2 FVKESK. The DNA for the CDR3 is TGTGCCAGCAGCCAAGCAGATGGACCCCTCTACGAGCAGTACTTC. It translates to CASSQADGPLYEQYF.

The chain employs TRBV5-1 and TRBJ2-1, with TRBD2 matching over 10 bases. Unmatched junction bases numbered 9, after V lost 6 bases and J lost 6 bases. Germline V gene lookup returns CDR1 SGHRS and CDR2 YFSETQ. This CDR3 spans 15 amino acids. DNA for the CDR3: TGCGCCAGCACGTGGACTAGCGGAGTCCCCAATGAGCAGTTCTTC. It encodes CASTWTSGVPNEQFF.

To note about this clonotype: A single base separates this from a much larger clone, so it may be a read error. The rearrangement links TRBV6-1 to TRBJ2-7; no clear D gene. CDR1 and CDR2 from the germline V gene are MNHNS and SASEGT. This CDR3 region has 12 residues. The CDR3 nucleotides are TGTGCCAGCAGCCTTAACTCCTACGACCAGTACTTC. This gives the protein CASSLNSYDQYF.

With respect to this clonotype: The germline gene is not matched at one end of the junction; a read error may be the cause. The chain uses TRBV12-3 or TRBV12-4 and TRBJ1-1, with D unresolved. This CDR3 is 13 amino acids long. The CDR3 coding sequence is TGTGCTAGCAGTTTGCGGGCTCGAACTGAAGCTTTCTTT. It encodes CASSLRARTEAFF.

A note on this clonotype: Because the CDR3 is missing its conserved closing phenylalanine or tryptophan, this is likely a read error. The gene calls are TRBV11-2 and TRBJ1-1; D remains unclear. Per germline, CDR1 SGHAT and CDR2 FQNNGV. V lost 5 bases, J lost 1 base, and 8 bases lay in between. The CDR3 is 13 amino acids. CDR3 sequence (DNA): TGTGCCAGCAGCGTAAAGAAGAACACTGAAGCTTTCATT. Translation gives CASSVKKNTEAFI.

There are many counts of this clonotype. The chain is built from TRBV29-1 and TRBJ1-2; no reliable D call. Per the germline V gene, CDR1 is SQVTM and CDR2 is ANQGSEA. V lost 4 bases to trimming and J lost 4 bases, with 16 bases between them. The CDR3 has 14 residues. CDR3 sequence reads: CSVGVFEGSYGYTF. CDR3 DNA sequence: TGCAGCGTTGGGGTGTTTGAGGGAAGCTATGGCTACACCTTC.

About this clonotype: At one end, the junction sequence differs from germline, possibly due to a read error. The chain couples TRBV30 to TRBJ2-3, with D possibly being TRBD1 or TRBD2 (6 bases each). This CDR3 is 15 amino acids long. Germline lookup yields CDR1 GTSNPN and CDR2 SVGIG (reference sequence). In DNA, the CDR3 is TGTGCCTGGAGTGTAGGGGGGAGCGCGGCAGATACGCGGTATTTT. Residues: CAWSVGGSAADTRYF.

With respect to this clonotype: The junction does not match germline at one end; this may be a read error. In DNA form, the CDR3 reads TGTGCCAGCGGCTTAAACCCCAGACAAGGGGCGTCGGTCTACGAGCAGTACTTC. It specifies CASGLNPRQGASVYEQYF. This rearrangement joins TRBV11-2 to TRBJ2-7; the D gene is possibly TRBD1 (5 bases). Germline V gene data show CDR1 as SGHAT and CDR2 as FQNNGV. The CDR3 has 18 amino acids.

Of note for this clonotype: One end of the junction varies from germline; a read error may be responsible. The rearrangement uses TRBV11-2 and TRBJ2-1, with 8 bases identical to TRBD2. Per germline, CDR1 SGHAT and CDR2 FQNNGV. This CDR3 comprises 13 residues. The CDR3 DNA is TGTGCCGGCAGCTTAGATTCTCCTAGCGGGCAATTCTTC. Translation: CAGSLDSPSGQFF.

A word on this clonotype: This could be a read error, since a much larger clone is one nucleotide away. This rearrangement joins TRBV4-1 to TRBJ2-5, with D perhaps matching TRBD1 or TRBD2 (6 bases each). CDR3 size: 14 residues. Looked up from germline, CDR1 is MGHRA and CDR2 is YSYEKL. For the CDR3, the DNA is TGCACCAGCAGCTGGGGGGACACCCAAGAGACCCAGTACTTC. Its protein product is CTSSWGDTQETQYF.

Details on this clonotype: Mismatch with germline at one junction end may stem from a read error. The chain has TRBV6-6 and TRBJ1-4, with 8 bases aligning to TRBD1. Germline V lookup: CDR1 MNHNY, CDR2 SVGAGI (reference sequence). The CDR3 covers 15 residues. The CDR3 nucleotides are TGTGCCAGCAGGACAGGGGAGGGAACTAATGGAAAACTGTTTTTT. Translated, it gives CASRTGEGTNGKLFF.

With respect to this clonotype: Mismatch with germline at one junction end may stem from a read error. The V call is TRBV11-2, the J call TRBJ2-3; tentatively, D is TRBD2 (6 bases). This CDR3 has 15 amino acids. CDR1 is SGHAT and CDR2 is FQNNGV in the germline V gene. The CDR3 loop reads CSSGLASGWTDTQYF. As DNA, the CDR3 is TGTTCCAGCGGCTTAGCCAGCGGGTGGACAGATACGCAGTATTTT.

This chain joins TRBV29-1 and TRBJ2-7, with D uncertain. CDR1 SQVTM and CDR2 ANQGSEA come from the germline V gene. Trimming removed 6 bases from V and 4 bases from J, with 13 bases in between. The length of the CDR3 is 12 residues. CDR3 nucleotide sequence: TGCAGCGTGGGGTACCCAAGGTACGAGCAGTACTTC. This codes for CSVGYPRYEQYF.

A word on this clonotype: A read error is possible here, since a much larger clone lies one base away. The CDR3 sequence is CASNYPAMNTEAFF. CDR3 in DNA: TGTGCCAGCAATTACCCGGCGATGAACACTGAAGCTTTCTTT. The chain carries TRBV6-2 or TRBV6-3 and TRBJ1-1; D call uncertain. This CDR3 contains 14 residues. Germline CDR1 and CDR2: MNHEY and SVGEGT.

This clonotype has a single count. In this CDR3 the conserved last residue, phenylalanine or tryptophan, is missing, so a read error is likely. This chain connects TRBV11-2 to TRBJ2-1; D is uncertain. The CDR3 contains 14 residues. The V and J ends lost 0 bases and 7 bases respectively, with 10 bases between them. Germline V gene sequence: CDR1 SGHAT, CDR2 FQNNGV. DNA of the CDR3: TGTGCCAGCAGCTTAGAGTTCGGAACTAATGAGCAGTTCCTC. Translated, it gives CASSLEFGTNEQFL.

Turning to this clonotype: A much larger clone lies one base from this, so it may be a read error. V and J are TRBV6-2 or TRBV6-3 and TRBJ1-2; possible D gene TRBD1, 5 bases. CDR1 MNHEY and CDR2 SVGEGT come from the germline V gene. V was shortened by 9 bases and J by 5 bases, with 16 bases between the two germline ends. The CDR3 extends over 13 amino acids. The CDR3 DNA reads TGTGCCAGGAGTGGAGGGACTCCATATGGCTACACCTTC. Its translation: CARSGGTPYGYTF.

Turning to this clonotype: One end of the junction is discordant with germline, which a read error may explain. This chain joins TRBV18 and TRBJ2-7; perhaps TRBD1 as D (5 bases). Germline V lookup: CDR1 KGHSH, CDR2 LQKENI. CDR3 length: 12 residues. CDR3 residues: CTSSPQDYEQYF. CDR3 sequence (DNA): TGTACCAGCTCACCACAGGACTACGAGCAGTACTTC.

Remarks on this clonotype: A much larger clone differs by one base, so this may be a read error. V usage is TRBV11-1 and J usage is TRBJ2-3; no firm D call. The CDR3 extends over 19 amino acids. V was cut by 4 bases and J by 1 base, with 24 bases left in between. Germline loops: CDR1 SGHAT, CDR2 FQDESV (reference sequence). The CDR3 is CASSSWGSSVGARTDTQYF. The CDR3, as DNA: TGTGCCAGCAGCTCTTGGGGAAGCTCTGTTGGAGCCCGCACAGATACGCAGTATTTT.

This chain uses TRBV7-9 with TRBJ2-3, with D possibly matching TRBD1 (6 bases). The V end lost 11 bases, the J end lost 0 bases, and 12 bases lay between the germline ends. CDR3 size: 13 residues. Germline loops: CDR1 SEHNR, CDR2 FQNEAQ (reference sequence). The CDR3 nucleotides are TGTGCCGGTACAGGGACGAGCACAGATACGCAGTATTTT. This translates into CAGTGTSTDTQYF.

About this clonotype itself: At one end the junction does not follow the germline gene, possibly because of a read error. V usage is TRBV29-1 and J usage is TRBJ2-5, with unresolved D. Per germline, CDR1 SQVTM and CDR2 ANQGSEA. The CDR3 totals 12 residues. In DNA, the CDR3 is TGCAGCTTTGGGCCCACCTATGAGATCCAGTACTTC. Translating it yields CSFGPTYEIQYF. Looking up the rest from reference TRBV29-1 and TRBJ2-5 gives the full variable domain: SAVISQKPSRDICQRGTSLTIQCQVDSQVTMMFWYRQQPGQSLTLIATANQGSEATYESGFVIDKFPISRPNLTFSTLTVSNMSPEDSSIYLCSFGPTYEIQYFGPGTRLLVL.

This clonotype was seen a handful of times. The CDR3 nucleotides are TGTGCCAGCAGCTTATGGGACACGGACTCCTACGAGCAGTACTTC. Its translation is CASSLWDTDSYEQYF. The chain combines TRBV7-9 with TRBJ2-7; D is possibly TRBD1 (6 bases). The length of the CDR3 is 15 residues. The germline V gene encodes CDR1 SEHNR and CDR2 FQNEAQ (reference sequence). Trimming shortened V by 2 bases and J by 0 bases, and 11 bases separated the two germline ends.